Listed below are T cell receptor beta chains from one sample, sequenced in a study of OX40 agonist ivuxolimab in advanced cancers. The assay was immunoSEQ multiplex PCR, and TCRdb's table has in-frame clones only and misses some. The table records about 55,000 clones, about nine tenths of them present only once. The sequencing here drew on CD4+ or CD8+ T cells sorted from blood, taken in a trial of the OX40 agonist ivuxolimab. These receptors all come from an adult with an advanced solid tumor such as melanoma, head and neck, liver or kidney cancer. Both conserved end residues are trimmed from each CDR3. Not all rows give a size; the values are once, few, many and, for expanded clones, a class.

11 | TRBJ2-7 | . | TRBV6-6 | ASSPLGLYEQY
14 | TRBJ2-3 | . | TRBV28 | ASSLGDRGRANTQY
8 | TRBJ2-1 | . | TRBV19 | ARMYNEQF
11 | TRBJ1-1 | . | TRBV28 | ASSSRGATVAF
13 | TRBJ1-6 | . | TRBV19 | ASRGVGPYNSPLH
14 | TRBJ2-1 | . | TRBV7-3 | ASSRTSGSSYNEQF
15 | TRBJ2-3 | . | TRBV28 | ASSSPSGAGGRDTQY
11 | TRBJ2-4 | . | TRBV18 | ASSTRQGSVGH
10 | TRBJ2-4 | . | TRBV29-1 | SVVNRGAIQY
12 | TRBJ2-3 | . | TRBV2 | ASSPGLAGYTQY
14 | TRBJ2-5 | . | TRBV5-6 | ASSLYLAGGKETQY
9 | TRBJ1-2 | . | TRBV28 | ASSLLSGYT
13 | TRBJ2-2 | . | TRBV6-4 | ASSAQPERTGELF
11 | TRBJ1-1 | . | TRBV7-3 | ASSLSGSDEAF
12 | TRBJ1-1 | once | TRBV5-4 | ASSSRQGDWKAF
12 | TRBJ2-2 | . | TRBV10-3 | AISAVSGVGELF
12 | TRBJ2-7 | . | TRBV6-1 | ASRTGGSSYEQY
10 | TRBJ1-2 | once | TRBV2 | ASRIYGYGYT
13 | TRBJ1-4 | . | TRBV18 | ASSPLSGVDEKLF
12 | TRBJ2-3 | once | TRBV9 | ASSAGTSGDTQY
11 | TRBJ1-1 | . | TRBV27 | ASSLRRYTEAF
13 | TRBJ1-2 | . | TRBV7-8 | ASSLGSGQGYGYT
10 | TRBJ1-1 | . | TRBV6-1 | ASTGRATEAF
12 | TRBJ1-2 | . | TRBV4-1 | ASSQGPREGGYT
12 | TRBJ2-7 | few | TRBV6-6 | ASSPGVAGEEQY
12 | TRBJ2-7 | . | TRBV11-3 | ASSLDSDRVIGD
16 | TRBJ1-5 | . | TRBV28 | ASSFTPQRTVSNQPQH
14 | TRBJ2-5 | once | TRBV7-8 | ASRPSVGLPKETQY
10 | TRBJ2-7 | . | TRBV29-1 | SVGGQNYEQY
13 | TRBJ1-6 | . | TRBV6-1 | ASNLEQGLGSPLH
13 | TRBJ1-6 | . | TRBV28 | ASSSLQGLVSPLH
11 | TRBJ1-1 | . | TRBV4-2 | ASSLNGNTEAF
12 | TRBJ2-7 | . | TRBV6-6 | ASSYGTGVREQY
11 | TRBJ1-5 | . | TRBV28 | ASQSYSNQPQH
19 | TRBJ1-3 | . | TRBV4-2 | ASSLRPHSRGGYSSGNTIY
11 | TRBJ2-7 | . | TRBV13 | ASSLGGSYEQY
14 | TRBJ2-1 | . | TRBV5-1 | ASSLAPTGVHNEQF